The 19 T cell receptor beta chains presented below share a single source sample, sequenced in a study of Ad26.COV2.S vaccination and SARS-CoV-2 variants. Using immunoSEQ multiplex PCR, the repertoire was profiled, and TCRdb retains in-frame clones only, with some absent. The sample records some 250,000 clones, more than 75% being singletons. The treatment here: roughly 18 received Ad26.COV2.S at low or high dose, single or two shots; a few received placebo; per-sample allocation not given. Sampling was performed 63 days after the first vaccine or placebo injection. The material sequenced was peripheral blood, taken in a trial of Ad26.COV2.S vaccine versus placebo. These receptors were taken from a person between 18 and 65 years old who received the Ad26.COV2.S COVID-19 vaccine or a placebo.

CDR3: CSVAGNYGYTF. CDR3 coding DNA: TGCAGCGTTGCCGGGAACTATGGCTACACCTTC. The chain joins TRBV29-1 to TRBJ1-2; D is undetermined. Trimming took off 4 bases at V and 2 bases at J, with 5 bases between the two ends. The CDR3 runs 11 residues. Germline V gene sequence: CDR1 SQVTM, CDR2 ANQGSEA.

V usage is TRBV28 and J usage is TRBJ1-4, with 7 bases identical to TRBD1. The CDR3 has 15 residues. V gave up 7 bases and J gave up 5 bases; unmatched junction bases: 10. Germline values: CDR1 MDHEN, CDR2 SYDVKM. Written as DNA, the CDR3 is TGTGCCAGCACCTTCCCGGGACAGCCGAATGAAAAACTGTTTTTT. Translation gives CASTFPGQPNEKLFF. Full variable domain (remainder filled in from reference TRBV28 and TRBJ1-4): DVKVTQSSRYLVKRTGEKVFLECVQDMDHENMFWYRQDPGLGLRLIYFSYDVKMKEKGDIPEGYSVSREKKERFSLILESASTNQTSMYLCASTFPGQPNEKLFFGSGTQLSVL.

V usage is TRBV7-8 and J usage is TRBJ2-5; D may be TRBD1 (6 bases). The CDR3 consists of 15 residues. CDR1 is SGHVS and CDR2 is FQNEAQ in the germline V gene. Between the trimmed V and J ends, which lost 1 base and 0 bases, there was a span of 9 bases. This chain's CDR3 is CASSLVRTDQETQYF. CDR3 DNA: TGTGCCAGCAGCTTAGTTAGGACAGACCAAGAGACCCAGTACTTC.

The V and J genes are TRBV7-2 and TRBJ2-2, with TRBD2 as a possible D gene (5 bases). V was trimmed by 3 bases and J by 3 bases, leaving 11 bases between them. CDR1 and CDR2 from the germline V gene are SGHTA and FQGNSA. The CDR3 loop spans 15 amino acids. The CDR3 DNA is TGTGCCAGCAGCTTTGACCCGAGGGACACCGGGGAGCTGTTTTTT. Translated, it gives CASSFDPRDTGELFF.

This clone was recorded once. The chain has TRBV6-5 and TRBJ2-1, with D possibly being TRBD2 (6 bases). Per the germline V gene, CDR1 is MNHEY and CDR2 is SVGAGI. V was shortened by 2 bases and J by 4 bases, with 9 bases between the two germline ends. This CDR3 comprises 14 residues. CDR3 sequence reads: CASSYVGGYNEQFF. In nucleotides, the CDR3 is TGTGCCAGCAGTTACGTCGGGGGTTACAATGAGCAGTTCTTC.

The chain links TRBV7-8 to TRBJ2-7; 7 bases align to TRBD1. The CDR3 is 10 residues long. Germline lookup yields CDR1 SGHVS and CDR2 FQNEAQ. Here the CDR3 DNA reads TGTGGGACAGGACAATACGAGCAGTACTTC. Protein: CGTGQYEQYF.

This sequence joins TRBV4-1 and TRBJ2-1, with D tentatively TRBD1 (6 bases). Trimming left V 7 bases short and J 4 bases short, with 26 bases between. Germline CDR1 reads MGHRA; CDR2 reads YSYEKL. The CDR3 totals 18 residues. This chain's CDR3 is CASTTSRSAGVSYNEQFF. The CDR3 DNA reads TGCGCCAGCACCACCTCGCGCTCGGCAGGGGTATCTTACAATGAGCAGTTCTTC.

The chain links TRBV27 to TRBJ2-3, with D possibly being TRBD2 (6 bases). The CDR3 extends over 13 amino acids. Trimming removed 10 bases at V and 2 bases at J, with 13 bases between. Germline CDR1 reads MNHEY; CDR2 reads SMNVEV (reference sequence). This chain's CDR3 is CATRGYLTDTQYF. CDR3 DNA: TGTGCCACCCGGGGGTACCTCACAGATACGCAGTATTTT.

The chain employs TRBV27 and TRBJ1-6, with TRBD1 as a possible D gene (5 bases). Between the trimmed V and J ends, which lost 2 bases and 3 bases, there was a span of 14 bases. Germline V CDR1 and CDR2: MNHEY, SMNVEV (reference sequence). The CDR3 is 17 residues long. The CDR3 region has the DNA TGTGCCAGCAGTTTAATGGGGGAGATGCGCTATAATTCACCCCTCCACTTT. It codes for CASSLMGEMRYNSPLHF.

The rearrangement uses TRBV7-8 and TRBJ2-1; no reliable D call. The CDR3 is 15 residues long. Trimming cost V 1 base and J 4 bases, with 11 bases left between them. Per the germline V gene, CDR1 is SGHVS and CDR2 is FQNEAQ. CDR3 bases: TGTGCCAGCAGCTTAGTGTCCTTTGGGTACAATGAGCAGTTCTTC. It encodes CASSLVSFGYNEQFF.

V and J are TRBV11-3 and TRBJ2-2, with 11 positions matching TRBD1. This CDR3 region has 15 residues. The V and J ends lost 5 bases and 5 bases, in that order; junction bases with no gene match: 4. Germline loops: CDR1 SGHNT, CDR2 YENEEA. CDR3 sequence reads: CASSQGTGGTGELFF. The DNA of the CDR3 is TGTGCCAGCAGCCAGGGGACAGGGGGTACCGGGGAGCTGTTTTTT.

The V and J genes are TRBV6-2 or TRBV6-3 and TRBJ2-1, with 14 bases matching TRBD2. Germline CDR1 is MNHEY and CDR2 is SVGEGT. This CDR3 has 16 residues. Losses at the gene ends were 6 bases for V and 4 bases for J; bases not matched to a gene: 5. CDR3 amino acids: CASSGLAGGLYNEQFF. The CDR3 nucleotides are TGTGCCAGCAGCGGACTAGCGGGGGGCCTTTACAATGAGCAGTTCTTC.

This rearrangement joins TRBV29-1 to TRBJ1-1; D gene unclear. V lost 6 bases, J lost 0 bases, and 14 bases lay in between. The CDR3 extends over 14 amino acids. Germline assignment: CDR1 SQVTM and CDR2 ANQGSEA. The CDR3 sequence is CSVVFGLMNTEAFF. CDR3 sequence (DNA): TGCAGCGTGGTATTCGGGCTAATGAACACTGAAGCTTTCTTT.

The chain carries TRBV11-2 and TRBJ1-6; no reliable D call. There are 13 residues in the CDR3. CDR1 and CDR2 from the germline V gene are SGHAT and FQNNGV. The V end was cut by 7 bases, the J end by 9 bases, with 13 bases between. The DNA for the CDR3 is TGTGCCAGCACCACCGGAGGGTTTTCACCCCTCCACTTT. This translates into CASTTGGFSPLHF.

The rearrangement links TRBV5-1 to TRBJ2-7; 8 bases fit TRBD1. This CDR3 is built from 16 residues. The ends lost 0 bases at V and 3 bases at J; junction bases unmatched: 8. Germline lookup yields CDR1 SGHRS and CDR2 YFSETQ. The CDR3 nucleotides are TGCGCCAGCAGCTTGGCCATTGGGACAGGCGGCTACGAGCAGTACTTC. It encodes CASSLAIGTGGYEQYF.

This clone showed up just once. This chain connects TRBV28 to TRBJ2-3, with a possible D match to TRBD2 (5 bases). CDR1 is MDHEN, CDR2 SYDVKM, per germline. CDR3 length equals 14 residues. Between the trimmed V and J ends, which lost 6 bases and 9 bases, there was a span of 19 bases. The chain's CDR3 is CASSPVGARGTQYF. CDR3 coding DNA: TGTGCCAGCAGCCCCGTGGGAGCCAGAGGGACGCAGTATTTT.

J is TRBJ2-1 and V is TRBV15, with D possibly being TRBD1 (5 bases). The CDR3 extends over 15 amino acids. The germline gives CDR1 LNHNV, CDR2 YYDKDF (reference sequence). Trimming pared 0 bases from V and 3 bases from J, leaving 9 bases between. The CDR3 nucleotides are TGTGCCACCAGCAGAGATCGGACAAACTACAATGAGCAGTTCTTC. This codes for CATSRDRTNYNEQFF.

The CDR3, as DNA: TGTGCCAGCAGTTTATACCCGCCAGGGGGGACTAATGAAAAACTGTTTTTT. Protein product: CASSLYPPGGTNEKLFF. The chain couples TRBV28 to TRBJ1-4; 7 bases are shared with TRBD1. There are 17 residues in the CDR3. Trimming took 1 base from V and 2 from J; bases not matched to a gene: 7. Germline CDR1 reads MDHEN; CDR2 reads SYDVKM. Combining the CDR3 with reference TRBV28 and TRBJ1-4 gives the whole variable domain DVKVTQSSRYLVKRTGEKVFLECVQDMDHENMFWYRQDPGLGLRLIYFSYDVKMKEKGDIPEGYSVSREKKERFSLILESASTNQTSMYLCASSLYPPGGTNEKLFFGSGTQLSVL.

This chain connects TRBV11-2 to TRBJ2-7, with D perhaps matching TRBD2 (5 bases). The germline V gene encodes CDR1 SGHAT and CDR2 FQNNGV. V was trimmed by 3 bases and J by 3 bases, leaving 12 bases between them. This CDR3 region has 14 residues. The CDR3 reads CASSFVGANYEQYF. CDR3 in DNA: TGTGCCAGCAGCTTTGTGGGAGCGAACTACGAGCAGTACTTC.